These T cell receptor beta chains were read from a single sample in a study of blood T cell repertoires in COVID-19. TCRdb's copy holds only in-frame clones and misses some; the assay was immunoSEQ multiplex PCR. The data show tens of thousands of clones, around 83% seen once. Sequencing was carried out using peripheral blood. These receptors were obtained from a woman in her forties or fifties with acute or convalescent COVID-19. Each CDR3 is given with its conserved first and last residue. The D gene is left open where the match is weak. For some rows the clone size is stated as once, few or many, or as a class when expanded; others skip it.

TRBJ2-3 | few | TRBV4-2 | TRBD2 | CASSEGRETAADTQYF | TGTGCCAGCAGTGAAGGGAGGGAGACCGCCGCAGATACGCAGTATTTT
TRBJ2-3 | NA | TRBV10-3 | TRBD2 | CAISDGGSTDTQYF | TGTGCCATCAGTGATGGCGGGAGTACAGATACGCAGTATTTT
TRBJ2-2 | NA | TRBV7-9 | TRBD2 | CASSTRTSSGELFF | TGTGCCAGCAGTACAAGGACTAGCTCCGGGGAGCTGTTTTTT
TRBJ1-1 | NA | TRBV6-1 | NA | CASSEAIAGAYTEAFF | TGTGCCAGCAGTGAAGCAATTGCGGGGGCCTACACTGAAGCTTTCTTT
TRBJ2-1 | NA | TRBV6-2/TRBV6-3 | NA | CASSYFGGPNEQFF | TGTGCCAGCAGTTATTTCGGCGGGCCCAATGAGCAGTTCTTC
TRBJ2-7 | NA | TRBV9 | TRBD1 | CASSEVDPGLVSARDSRYEQYF | TGTGCCAGCAGCGAGGTAGACCCCGGGTTGGTCTCTGCCCGGGACAGCCGCTACGAGCAGTACTTC
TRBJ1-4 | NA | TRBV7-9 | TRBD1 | CASSPPFPQGGVDEKLFF | TGTGCCAGCAGTCCCCCCTTCCCCCAGGGGGGCGTAGATGAAAAACTGTTTTTT
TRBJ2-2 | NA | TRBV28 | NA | CASSWGPGELFF | TGTGCCAGCAGTTGGGGCCCCGGGGAGCTGTTTTTT
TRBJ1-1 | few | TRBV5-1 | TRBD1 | CASRRQGNTEAFF | TGCGCCAGTCGGAGACAGGGGAACACTGAAGCTTTCTTT
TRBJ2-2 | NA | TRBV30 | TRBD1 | CAWRTGQGVGELFF | TGTGCCTGGAGAACGGGACAGGGGGTAGGGGAGCTGTTTTTT
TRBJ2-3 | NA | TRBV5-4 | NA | CASSFGADTQYF | TGTGCCAGCAGCTTTGGGGCGGATACGCAGTATTTT
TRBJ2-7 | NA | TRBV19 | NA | CASTSAAYEQYF | TGTGCCAGTACTAGCGCAGCCTACGAGCAGTACTTC
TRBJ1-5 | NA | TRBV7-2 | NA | CASSLVGAVAGNQPQHF | TGTGCCAGCAGCTTAGTGGGTGCGGTAGCGGGCAATCAGCCCCAGCATTTT
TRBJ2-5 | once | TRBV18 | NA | CASSPPGPETQYF | TGTGCCAGCTCACCACCGGGCCCGGAGACCCAGTACTTC
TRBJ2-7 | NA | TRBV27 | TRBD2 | CASRELAGYEQYF | TGTGCCAGCAGGGAACTAGCGGGCTACGAGCAGTACTTC
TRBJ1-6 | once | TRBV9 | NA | CASSVVGGALHF | TGTGCCAGCAGCGTAGTGGGAGGGGCCCTCCACTTT
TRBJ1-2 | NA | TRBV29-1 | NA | CSVLVRGIYGYTF | TGCAGCGTTCTAGTACGGGGGATATATGGCTACACCTTC
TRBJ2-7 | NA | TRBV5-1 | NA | CASSVVSWSTEQYF | TGCGCCAGCAGCGTGGTCAGTTGGAGTACCGAGCAGTACTTC
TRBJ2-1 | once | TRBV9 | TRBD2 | CASSAEGTSLHNEQFF | TGTGCCAGCAGCGCCGAAGGGACTAGTCTACACAATGAGCAGTTCTTC
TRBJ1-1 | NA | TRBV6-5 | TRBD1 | CASNRQGGFEAFF | TGTGCCAGCAACCGACAGGGGGGTTTTGAAGCTTTCTTT
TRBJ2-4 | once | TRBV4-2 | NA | CASSLGGLGREHDIQYF | TGTGCCAGCAGCCTAGGGGGACTCGGGCGGGAGCATGACATTCAGTACTTC
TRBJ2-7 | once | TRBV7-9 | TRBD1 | CASSLAGGQGAKYF | TGTGCCAGCAGCTTAGCGGGCGGACAGGGGGCAAAGTACTTC
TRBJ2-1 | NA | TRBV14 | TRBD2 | CASSQDLRTSGSYRLSYNEQFF | TGTGCCAGCAGCCAAGATCTGCGGACTAGCGGGAGTTATCGGCTCTCCTACAATGAGCAGTTCTTC
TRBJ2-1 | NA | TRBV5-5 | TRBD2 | CASSLTSDTYNEQFF | TGTGCCAGCAGTTTGACTAGCGACACCTACAATGAGCAGTTCTTC
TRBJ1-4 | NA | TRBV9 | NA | CASSGPGDGREKLFF | TGTGCCAGCAGCGGCCCAGGGGACGGTAGGGAAAAACTGTTTTTT
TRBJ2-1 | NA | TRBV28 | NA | CASKVPGLQYNEQFF | TGTGCCAGTAAAGTCCCGGGACTCCAGTACAATGAGCAGTTCTTC
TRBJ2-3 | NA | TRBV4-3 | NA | CASSPRAGGTQYF | TGCGCCAGCAGCCCCCGAGCGGGTGGTACGCAGTATTTT
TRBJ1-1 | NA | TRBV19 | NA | CASRGGSTEAFF | TGTGCCAGTAGGGGGGGAAGCACTGAAGCTTTCTTT
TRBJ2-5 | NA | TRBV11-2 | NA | CASSLRAHMGGPETQYF | TGTGCCAGCAGCTTAAGAGCCCACATGGGGGGGCCTGAGACCCAGTACTTC
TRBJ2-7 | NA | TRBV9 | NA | CASSVGATYEQYF | TGTGCCAGCAGCGTAGGAGCTACCTACGAGCAGTACTTC
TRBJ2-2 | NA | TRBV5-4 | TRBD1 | CASSPGTGDTGELFF | TGTGCCAGCAGCCCCGGGACAGGGGACACCGGGGAGCTGTTTTTT
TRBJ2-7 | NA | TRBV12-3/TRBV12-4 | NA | CASSLEEYEQYF | TGTGCCAGCAGTTTAGAGGAGTACGAGCAGTACTTC
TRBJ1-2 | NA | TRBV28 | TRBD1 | CASSLSGAWDRGWKNYGYTF | TGTGCCAGCAGTTTATCGGGGGCCTGGGACAGGGGATGGAAGAACTATGGCTACACCTTC